These 3 T cell receptor beta chains came from one sample sequenced in a study of a mutant IDH1 vaccine in newly diagnosed glioma. Regarding time point: baseline, week 1 (first vaccination visit). Regarding treatment: pre-vaccination baseline after standard-of-care therapy. Generated by immunoSEQ multiplex PCR, the TCRdb table keeps only in-frame clones and is missing some. The table shows around 67,000 clones, with 80% to 90% occurring only once. The input for sequencing was peripheral blood mononuclear cells (PBMCs), taken from a glioma patient treated with radiotherapy, temozolomide or both. The receptors come from a woman between 18 and 29 years old with glioma. Some clones in this sample may be carry-over from other donors' samples.

The chain employs TRBV5-1 and TRBJ1-3, with 11 positions matching TRBD1. The germline gives CDR1 SGHRS, CDR2 YFSETQ. V trimming: 4 bases; J trimming: 0 bases; junction bases outside the gene matches: 6. The CDR3 is 17 amino acids. The CDR3 DNA reads as TGCGCCAGCAGCGCGGGACAGGGGGGCTACTCTGGAAACACCATATATTTT. Its protein is CASSAGQGGYSGNTIYF.

The V call is TRBV7-8, the J call TRBJ2-7; 12 bases line up with TRBD2. The CDR3 covers 15 residues. J gave up 6 bases and V 5 bases, and 8 bases lay outside the gene matches. The germline CDR1 and CDR2 sequences are SGHVS and FQNEAQ. The CDR3 nucleotides read TGTGCCAGCAGCCCCTATGGACTAGCGGGAAGCGAGCAGTACTTC. Its translation: CASSPYGLAGSEQYF.

V usage is TRBV2 and J usage is TRBJ2-5; D possibly corresponds to TRBD1 (5 bases). Germline CDR1 is SNHLY and CDR2 is FYNNEI. Trimming stripped 6 bases from V and 2 bases from J, with 19 bases between. The length of the CDR3 is 16 residues. The CDR3 coding sequence is TGTGCCAGCAGCCTCACCCGACAGTCGGATCAAGAGACCCAGTACTTC. Amino acids: CASSLTRQSDQETQYF.